Here is one TCR beta chain with its context. The antigen remains unidentified. These data belong to a study of OX40 agonist ivuxolimab in advanced cancers. Some clones are missing from TCRdb's copy, which holds only in-frame ones; the method was immunoSEQ multiplex PCR. Here the sample spans about 49,000 clones, roughly 90% being singletons. Study-wide points: Partial responders dosed at 0.1-3.0 mg/kg displayed clonal expansion ranking among the lowest.

Germline-derived CDR1 and CDR2 are SNHLY and FYNNEI. The length of the CDR3 is 14 residues. V was pared by 8 bases and J by 4 bases, with 18 bases between. The study sampled blood at baseline, cycle 4 day 1, and cycle 7 day 1. The sample was CD4+ or CD8+ T cells sorted from blood, taken in a trial of the OX40 agonist ivuxolimab. This receptor was obtained from an adult with an advanced solid tumor such as melanoma, head and neck, liver or kidney cancer. The genes are TRBV2 and TRBJ2-7, with D possibly being TRBD1 (6 bases). The DNA for the CDR3 is TGTGCCAGCCTCAGAGGGCAGGGGAATTACGAGCAGTACTTC. Its translation is CASLRGQGNYEQYF.